This TCR beta chain was observed in a study of memory CD4+ T cells and cytomegalovirus serostatus (dated by TCRdb to between 2019 and 2020). Study-level background: The cohort comprised roughly 35 healthy Belgian adults, 9 CMV seropositive and 24 CMV seronegative. To replicate a published TCR-based CMV serostatus classifier, the researchers sequenced the CD4+ memory TCRbeta repertoires of a Belgian cohort whose cytomegalovirus serostatus was known. Overall study outcomes, separate from this receptor: Only CD4+CD45RO+ memory cells were sequenced, in contrast to the original study, in which naive and memory CD4+ and CD8+ populations were covered. Among the 150 or so previously reported CMV-associated TCRbeta sequences, 60 to 70 showed up in the CD4+ memory repertoires, with each one found in between one and five individuals. CMV serostatus prediction reached a median bootstrapped AUC of roughly 0.96 with the original framework and approximately 0.92 with a US-trained random forest. On the Belgian cohort, the classifier based on the original framework reached a median bootstrapped AUC of 0.95, with a 95% CI of 0.76-1.00. The results were interpreted as suggesting that the CMV-associated TCR signature is mostly present in the CD4+ memory repertoire.

Single viable CD3+CD4+CD8-CD45RO+ cells were sorted as memory CD4+ T cells on a FACSAria II. To determine CMV serostatus, a Roche Elecsys assay was used that detects serum IgG against CMV pp150, pp28, p38 and p52. Once the samples were thawed, total CD4+ T cells were enriched through positive selection using CD4 magnetic microbeads. Samples originated from another study that specifically interrogated the CD4+ T cell memory repertoire. Peripheral blood mononuclear cells were isolated and cryopreserved according to standard operating procedures, and serum was kept at -80 degrees C. Staining used CD3-PerCP (BW264/56), CD4-APC (RPA-T4), CD45RO-PE (UCHT1) and CD8-Pacific Orange (3B5) antibodies, with Sytox blue excluding non-viable cells. V was cut back by 1 base and J by 5 bases, leaving a gap of 5 bases between them. The CDR3 contains 12 residues, cysteine and phenylalanine counted. The kept DNA is CDR3 alone, 36 bases in frame from the first base. Per the germline V gene (reference sequence), LNHDA is the CDR1 and SQIVND is the CDR2.

Turning to this clone: There is no known antigen for this receptor. No base-level quality is on record; no much larger clone is a single base apart.

Genomic DNA was extracted from sorted cells with the Quick-DNA Microprep Kit. TCRbeta DNA was amplified with the immunoSEQ hsTCRbeta kit following the manufacturer's protocol. An Illumina MiSeq instrument was used to sequence the TCRbeta libraries. In the source study's methods: After out-of-frame sequences were removed, around 2,200,000 distinct TCRbeta sequences remained, averaging about 66,813 per individual. Two values were used to score each individual: the count of about 160 previously reported CMV-associated TCRbeta sequences and the total count of productive distinct TCRbeta sequences. A beta-binomial model was reimplemented in Python, and scikit-learn random forests with default parameters were trained on data from the US cohort. Classifier performance on the Belgian cohort was summarized as median AUC with percentile confidence intervals calculated over 10,000 bootstrap iterations. TCRdb stores this immuneACCESS table with in-frame sequences only. Part of the clones is absent; in the studies checked, under half of the shortfall reflects unresolved V genes, and no reason is known for the rest. V and J calls and clone size are those listed in that table; D and trimming were worked out from the DNA. The sample records about 56,000 clones, over 65% of which are singletons. About 2.6% of the sample lies in the top ten.

The rearrangement joined TRBV19 to TRBJ2-5; a tentative D match to TRBD1 spans 5 bases. Sequencing was carried out using memory CD4+ T cells from blood. The TCR sequence derives from an adult in good health and CMV-seropositive. The bases read TGTGCCAGTAGTATAGGGGGCGAGACCCAGTACTTC. Its translation reads: CASSIGGETQYF.